A selection of T cell receptor beta chains follows, all from one sample in a study of long-term antiretroviral therapy in people with HIV. Clones were sequenced by immunoSEQ multiplex PCR, and TCRdb holds only the in-frame ones, with some missing. The data show some 33,000 clones, around 79% seen once. This material consisted of unsorted PBMCs, taken 0.6 years after starting antiretroviral therapy. These receptors all come from a man younger than 30 with HIV. The CDR3 runs from the conserved cysteine through the conserved F or W. D genes are given only for firm matches. Clone size is shown for a subset of rows, as once, few, many or a class of expanded clone.

D gene,J gene,V gene,clone size,CDR3 DNA,CDR3 protein
NA,TRBJ2-2,TRBV7-9,NA,TGTGCCAGCCGCGACATGACCGGGGAGCTGTTTTTT,CASRDMTGELFF
NA,TRBJ2-5,TRBV18,NA,TGTGCCAGCTCACCTATAGGTCGGGAGACCCAGTACTTC,CASSPIGRETQYF
NA,TRBJ2-2,TRBV28,NA,TGTGCCAGCAGTTTACCCCAGGGCTGGACCGGGGAGCTGTTTTTT,CASSLPQGWTGELFF
TRBD1,TRBJ2-7,TRBV30,NA,TGTGCCTGGAGCCCCGACAGGGGTACGGGTTTTAACGAGCAGTACTTC,CAWSPDRGTGFNEQYF
NA,TRBJ2-7,TRBV28,NA,TGTGCCAGCAGCAAGGGTGGACAGAGCTCCTACGAGCAGTACTTC,CASSKGGQSSYEQYF
NA,TRBJ2-4,TRBV28,NA,TGTGCCAGCAGTGAAATCGTGGGAGCCAAAAACATTCAGTACTTC,CASSEIVGAKNIQYF
TRBD1,TRBJ2-7,TRBV5-1,NA,TGCGCCAGCAGCTTGGGATATGGACAGGGCGGGGAGCAGTACTTC,CASSLGYGQGGEQYF
NA,TRBJ1-1,TRBV5-1,NA,TGCGCCAGCAGCCACGACCCCGGTCCCGCGGTCACTGAAGCTTTCTTT,CASSHDPGPAVTEAFF
TRBD1,TRBJ2-7,TRBV25-1,NA,TGTGCCAGCAGCGGGGGACAGGGATCCTACGAGCAGTACTTC,CASSGGQGSYEQYF
NA,TRBJ2-7,TRBV28,NA,TGTGCCAGCAGTTTAGAGGGAGGCCGTGGCGAGCAGTACTTC,CASSLEGGRGEQYF
NA,TRBJ1-2,TRBV9,NA,TGTGCCAGCAGCCCGGACGTCAACTATGGCTACACCTTC,CASSPDVNYGYTF
NA,TRBJ1-1,TRBV18,NA,TGTGCCAGCTCACCATCACGACCGAACACTGAAGCTTTCTTT,CASSPSRPNTEAFF
NA,TRBJ2-2,TRBV10-3,NA,TGTGCCATCAGCGAGGTCTGGGGCGCCGGGGAGCTGTTTTTT,CAISEVWGAGELFF
TRBD2,TRBJ2-1,TRBV18,NA,TGTGCCAGCACCGAACTAGCGGGAGGAGCGACCTACAATGAGCAGTTCTTC,CASTELAGGATYNEQFF
NA,TRBJ2-3,TRBV5-1,NA,TGCGCCAGCAGCCCCCTCCAGAGCACAGATACGCAGTATTTT,CASSPLQSTDTQYF
TRBD1,TRBJ2-7,TRBV6-5,NA,TGTGCCAGCAGTTATTCCCGGGACAGCTCCTACGAGCAGTACTTC,CASSYSRDSSYEQYF
NA,TRBJ2-3,TRBV7-2,NA,TGTGCCAGCAGCTTAAATGTCGGGAAGGATACGCAGTATTTT,CASSLNVGKDTQYF
TRBD2,TRBJ2-3,TRBV5-1,NA,TGCGCCAGCAGCTTGGGGGCTAGCGGGAGGCTCACAGATACGCAGTATTTT,CASSLGASGRLTDTQYF
TRBD2,TRBJ2-2,TRBV28,few,TGTGCCAGCAGCCAGACTAGCGCCGCCGGGGAGCTGTTTTTT,CASSQTSAAGELFF
TRBD2,TRBJ2-7,TRBV28,NA,TGTGCCAGCAGTCACGGACTAGCGGGGGCCTACGAGCAGTACTTC,CASSHGLAGAYEQYF
NA,TRBJ2-6,TRBV19,NA,TGTGCCAGTAGTATAGTTCCTGGACAAATCTCTGGGGCCAACGTCCTGACTTTC,CASSIVPGQISGANVLTF
NA,TRBJ1-1,TRBV28,few,TGTGCCAGCAGTTTGCCTTCCTTGGGCACTGAAGCTTTCTTT,CASSLPSLGTEAFF
NA,TRBJ2-1,TRBV2,NA,TGTGCCAGCAGTCTTGACAGCTCCTACAATGAGCAGTTCTTC,CASSLDSSYNEQFF
TRBD2,TRBJ2-1,TRBV27,NA,TGTGCCACCGCAAGCGGGAGGTCATACAATGAGCAGTTCTTC,CATASGRSYNEQFF
TRBD1,TRBJ1-1,TRBV15,NA,TGTGCCACCAGCAGGGGACAGGGGGCTAAGACTGAAGCTTTCTTT,CATSRGQGAKTEAFF
TRBD1,TRBJ1-2,TRBV27,NA,TGTGCCAGCCAACAGCTACGACAGGGGAACTATGGCTACACCTTC,CASQQLRQGNYGYTF
NA,TRBJ2-7,TRBV27,few,TGTGCCAGCGGGGAATCCCCCTACGAGCAGTACTTC,CASGESPYEQYF
NA,TRBJ1-4,TRBV19,NA,TGTGCCAGTAGTAGGCCACGGACAGTCGAAAAACTGTTTTTT,CASSRPRTVEKLFF
NA,TRBJ2-5,TRBV18,once,TGTGCCAGCTCACCTTACAGTCAAGAGACCCAGTACTTC,CASSPYSQETQYF
NA,TRBJ2-7,TRBV19,once,TGTGCCAGTAGTATAGGCCGCTGGTACGAGCAGTACTTC,CASSIGRWYEQYF
NA,TRBJ2-7,TRBV18,NA,TGTGCCAGCTCAAGAGATTACGAGCAGTACTTC,CASSRDYEQYF
TRBD1,TRBJ1-1,TRBV27,few,TGTGCCAGCAGTTTGGCAACGACAGGGAGCACTGAAGCTTTCTTT,CASSLATTGSTEAFF
NA,TRBJ2-7,TRBV20-1,NA,TGCAGTGCTGCCCTAGGAGCCGAGCAGTACTTC,CSAALGAEQYF
NA,TRBJ1-4,TRBV13,few,TGTGCCAGCAGCTTAGCTCGTGGGGACCCGGGGGATGAAAAACTGTTTTTT,CASSLARGDPGDEKLFF
TRBD1,TRBJ2-3,TRBV7-2,NA,TGTGCCAGCAGCCCCCGACAGGGTGGGTCCACAGATACGCAGTATTTT,CASSPRQGGSTDTQYF
NA,TRBJ2-7,TRBV7-9,few,TGTGCCAGCAGCGGCGGGACGGACACCTACGAGCAGTACTTC,CASSGGTDTYEQYF
TRBD1,TRBJ2-1,TRBV11-3,NA,TGTGCCAGCAGCTTGGACAGGGGGCATTACAATGAGCAGTTCTTC,CASSLDRGHYNEQFF
NA,TRBJ2-1,TRBV19,NA,TGTGCCAGTAGTATCGAACTCCTAAGGGTCAATGAGCAGTTCTTC,CASSIELLRVNEQFF
NA,TRBJ1-3,TRBV14,NA,TGTGCCAGCAGCCAAGACGTGACCTCTGGAAACACCATATATTTT,CASSQDVTSGNTIYF
NA,TRBJ2-7,TRBV4-1,NA,TGCGCCAGCAGCCAACAATCCGGTGATGGGAACGAGCAGTACTTC,CASSQQSGDGNEQYF
TRBD1,TRBJ1-1,TRBV11-2,NA,TGTGCCAGCAGCCCTGTGACAGGGGGCACTGAAGCTTTCTTT,CASSPVTGGTEAFF
NA,TRBJ2-1,TRBV19,once,TGTGCCAGTAGTATTTCGTTCAGCGAGCAGTTCTTC,CASSISFSEQFF
TRBD1,TRBJ1-5,TRBV7-2,NA,TGTGCCAGTAGGCCCGGGACAGCCTTCAATCAGCCCCAGCATTTT,CASRPGTAFNQPQHF